The rows below give T cell receptor beta chains drawn from one sample of a study of T cell repertoires in ileal Crohn's disease. Assay used: immunoSEQ multiplex PCR; TCRdb lists only in-frame clones, some missing. The table includes about 8,000 clones, approximately 96% detected once. The specimen was ileal tissue. These receptors were taken from an adult with Crohn's disease. The CDR3 runs from the conserved cysteine through the conserved F or W. D genes are given only for firm matches. The size field is filled for only some rows; it gives once, few, many or a size class.

. | . | TRBJ1-5 | TRBV6-5 | CASSYDGRSGQPQHF | TGTGCCAGCAGTTACGACGGGAGAAGTGGTCAGCCCCAGCATTTT
. | . | TRBJ2-1 | TRBV7-2 | CASSLDPFSYNEQFF | TGTGCCAGCAGCTTAGATCCGTTCTCCTACAATGAGCAGTTCTTC
. | TRBD1 | TRBJ1-5 | TRBV6-5 | CASSFGQGAGQPQHF | TGTGCCAGCAGTTTTGGACAGGGGGCCGGTCAGCCCCAGCATTTT
. | TRBD1 | TRBJ1-4 | TRBV28 | CASSGQGTGNEKLFF | TGTGCCAGCAGCGGACAGGGTACAGGAAATGAAAAACTGTTTTTT
. | TRBD2 | TRBJ2-1 | TRBV2 | CASSEADPRTSAAFF | TGTGCCAGCAGTGAAGCAGACCCCCGGACTAGCGCAGCGTTCTTC
. | . | TRBJ2-7 | TRBV7-8 | CASSRSSYEQYF | TGTGCCAGCAGCCGGAGCTCCTACGAGCAGTACTTC
. | TRBD1 | TRBJ1-6 | TRBV4-2 | CASSQDPGTGSSYNSPLHF | TGTGCCAGCAGCCAAGATCCCGGGACAGGGAGCTCCTATAATTCACCCCTCCACTTT
. | . | TRBJ1-2 | TRBV2 | CASGDLNYGYTF | TGTGCCAGCGGGGACTTAAACTATGGCTACACCTTC
. | . | TRBJ1-5 | TRBV28 | CASRQYTGTNQPQHF | TGTGCCAGCAGGCAATACACAGGGACCAATCAGCCCCAGCATTTT
. | TRBD1 | TRBJ1-1 | TRBV2 | CASSMTGVEAFF | TGTGCCAGCAGTATGACAGGGGTTGAAGCTTTCTTT
. | . | TRBJ1-1 | TRBV29-1 | CSVGVGDTEAFF | TGCAGCGTTGGGGTAGGAGACACTGAAGCTTTCTTT
. | . | TRBJ2-1 | TRBV6-5 | CASSYSPLVNNEQFF | TGTGCCAGCAGTTACTCCCCCCTAGTAAACAATGAGCAGTTCTTC
once | . | TRBJ2-3 | TRBV27 | CASSLVVGHLMTQYF | TGTGCCAGCAGTTTAGTTGTCGGACATTTAATGACGCAGTATTTT
. | TRBD1 | TRBJ1-1 | TRBV28 | CASRLIGGSGTGGKYTEAFF | TGTGCCAGCAGATTAATAGGTGGATCCGGGACAGGGGGTAAATACACTGAAGCTTTCTTT
. | . | TRBJ1-1 | TRBV2 | CASVRLNTEAFF | TGTGCCAGTGTTAGATTGAACACTGAAGCTTTCTTT
. | TRBD1 | TRBJ1-5 | TRBV2 | CASSDTGVSNQPQHF | TGTGCCAGCAGTGACACAGGGGTTAGCAATCAGCCCCAGCATTTT
. | . | TRBJ1-3 | TRBV19 | CASSPYPSGYRIGNTIYF | TGTGCCAGTAGTCCCTACCCCTCCGGGTACCGTATTGGAAACACCATATATTTT
. | . | TRBJ1-3 | TRBV28 | CASSLNIGNTIYF | TGTGCCAGCAGTTTAAACATTGGAAACACCATATATTTT
. | TRBD2 | TRBJ2-1 | TRBV6-6 | CASSTRGLAGVDEQFF | TGTGCCAGCAGTACGCGGGGACTAGCGGGGGTCGATGAGCAGTTCTTC
. | . | TRBJ1-2 | TRBV28 | CASREGQLYYGYTF | TGTGCCAGCAGAGAAGGACAGTTATACTATGGCTACACCTTC
. | . | TRBJ1-2 | TRBV9 | CASSAEGLDVRGYTF | TGTGCCAGCAGCGCTGAGGGCTTGGACGTACGTGGCTACACCTTC
. | . | TRBJ1-2 | TRBV7-3 | CASSQGIGYGYTF | TGTGCCAGCAGCCAGGGGATAGGGTATGGCTACACCTTC
. | . | TRBJ2-5 | TRBV9 | CASSLNQAVRETQYF | TGTGCCAGCAGCCTAAATCAGGCCGTCCGAGAGACCCAGTACTTC
. | . | TRBJ2-5 | TRBV7-3 | CASRLGLPGETQYF | TGTGCCAGCAGATTGGGACTCCCAGGGGAGACCCAGTACTTC
. | . | TRBJ1-6 | TRBV6-6 | CASMGGGGSPLHF | TGTGCCAGTATGGGGGGAGGGGGTTCACCCCTCCACTTT
. | . | TRBJ1-1 | TRBV25-1 | CASSEGQGRTEAFF | TGTGCCAGCAGTGAAGGACAAGGAAGAACTGAAGCTTTCTTT
. | . | TRBJ2-1 | TRBV4-3 | CASSRGDRDNEQFF | TGCGCCAGCAGCCGAGGCGACAGAGACAATGAGCAGTTCTTC
. | . | TRBJ1-1 | TRBV20-1 | CSATRAEAFF | TGCAGTGCTACCAGGGCTGAAGCTTTCTTT
. | . | TRBJ1-5 | TRBV11-2 | CASSLDSFSNQPQHF | TGTGCCAGCAGCTTGGACAGCTTCTCCAATCAGCCCCAGCATTTT